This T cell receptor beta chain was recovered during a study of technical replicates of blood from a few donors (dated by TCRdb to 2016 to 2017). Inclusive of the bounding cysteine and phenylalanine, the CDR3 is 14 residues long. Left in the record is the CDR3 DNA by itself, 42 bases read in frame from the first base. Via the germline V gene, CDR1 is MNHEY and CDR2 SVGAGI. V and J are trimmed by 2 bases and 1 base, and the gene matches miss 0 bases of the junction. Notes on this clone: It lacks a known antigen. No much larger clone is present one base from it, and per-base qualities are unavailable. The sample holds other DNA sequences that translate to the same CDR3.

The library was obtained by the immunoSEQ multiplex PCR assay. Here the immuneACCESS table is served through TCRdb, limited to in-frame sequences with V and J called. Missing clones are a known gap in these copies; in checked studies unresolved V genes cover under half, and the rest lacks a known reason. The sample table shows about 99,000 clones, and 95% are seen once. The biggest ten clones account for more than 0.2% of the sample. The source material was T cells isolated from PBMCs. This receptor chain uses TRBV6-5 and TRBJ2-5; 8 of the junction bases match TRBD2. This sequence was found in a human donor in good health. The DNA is TGTGCCAGCAGTTACAGCGGGGGCCAAGAGACCCAGTACTTC. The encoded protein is CASSYSGGQETQYF.